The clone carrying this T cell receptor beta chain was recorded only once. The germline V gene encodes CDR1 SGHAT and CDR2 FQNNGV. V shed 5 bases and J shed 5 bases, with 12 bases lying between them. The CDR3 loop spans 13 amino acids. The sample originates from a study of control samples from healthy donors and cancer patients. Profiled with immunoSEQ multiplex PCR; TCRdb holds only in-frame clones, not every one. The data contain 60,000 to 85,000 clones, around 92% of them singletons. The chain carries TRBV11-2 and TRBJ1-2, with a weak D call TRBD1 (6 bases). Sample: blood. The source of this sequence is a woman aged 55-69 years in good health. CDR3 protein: CASSTGSGYGYTF. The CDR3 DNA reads TGTGCCAGCAGCACAGGGTCAGGGTATGGCTACACCTTC. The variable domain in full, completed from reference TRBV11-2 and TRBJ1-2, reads EAGVAQSPRYKIIEKRQSVAFWCNPISGHATLYWYQQILGQGPKLLIQFQNNGVVDDSQLPKDRFSAERLKGVDSTLKIQPAKLEDSAVYLCASSTGSGYGYTFGSGTRLTVV.